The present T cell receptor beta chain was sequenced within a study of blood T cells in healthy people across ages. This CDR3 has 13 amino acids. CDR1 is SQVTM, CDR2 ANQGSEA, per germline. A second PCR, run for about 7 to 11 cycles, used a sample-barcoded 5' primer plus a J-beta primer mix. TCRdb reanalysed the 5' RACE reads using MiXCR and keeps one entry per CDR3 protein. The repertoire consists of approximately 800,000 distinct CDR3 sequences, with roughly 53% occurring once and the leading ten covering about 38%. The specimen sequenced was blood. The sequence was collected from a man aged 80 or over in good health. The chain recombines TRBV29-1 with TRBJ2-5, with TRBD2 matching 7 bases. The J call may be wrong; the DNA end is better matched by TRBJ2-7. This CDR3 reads CSAMTSRPSEQYF. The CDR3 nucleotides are TGCAGCGCTATGACTAGCCGTCCCTCCGAGCAGTACTTC.